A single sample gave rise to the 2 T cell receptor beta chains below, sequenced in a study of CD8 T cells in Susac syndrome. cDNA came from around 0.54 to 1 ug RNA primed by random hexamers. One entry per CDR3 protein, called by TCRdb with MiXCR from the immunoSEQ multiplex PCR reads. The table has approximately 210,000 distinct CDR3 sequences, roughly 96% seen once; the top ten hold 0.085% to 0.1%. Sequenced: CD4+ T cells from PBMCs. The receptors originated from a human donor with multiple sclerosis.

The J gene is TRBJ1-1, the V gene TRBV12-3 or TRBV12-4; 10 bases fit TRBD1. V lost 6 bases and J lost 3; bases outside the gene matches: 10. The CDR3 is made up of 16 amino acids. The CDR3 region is CASRNRDRGWDTEAFF. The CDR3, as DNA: TGTGCCAGCAGGAACCGGGACAGGGGATGGGACACTGAAGCTTTCTTT.

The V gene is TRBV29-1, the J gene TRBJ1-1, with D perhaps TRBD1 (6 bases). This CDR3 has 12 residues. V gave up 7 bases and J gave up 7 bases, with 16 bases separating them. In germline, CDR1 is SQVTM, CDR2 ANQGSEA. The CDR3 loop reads CSAEQGTNEAFF. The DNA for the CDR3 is TGCAGCGCCGAACAGGGAACGAATGAAGCTTTCTTT.